The 7 T cell receptor beta chains given below trace back to one sample, sequenced in a study of cytomegalovirus exposure and HLA in healthy donors. It was with 60 Vbeta and 13 Jbeta primers that the PCR ran. Produced via immunoSEQ multiplex PCR; TCRdb's table is partial and in-frame only. The table shows 100,000 to 150,000 clones, with around 73% occurring only once. Sequencing used PBMCs. Receptors were obtained from a man aged 25 to 40 in good health and CMV-seropositive.

The CDR3 protein is CASSYSRDVDTQYF. The CDR3 DNA reads as TGTGCCAGCAGTTACTCGCGGGACGTTGATACGCAGTATTTT. The chain uses TRBV6-5 and TRBJ2-3, with a possible D match to TRBD2 (6 bases). The CDR3 extends over 14 amino acids. Germline V gives CDR1 MNHEY, CDR2 SVGAGI. The V end was cut by 0 bases, the J end by 6 bases, with 10 bases between.

A single count supports this clone. This sequence joins TRBV10-1 and TRBJ2-1; TRBD2 matches at 15 bases. Germline CDR1 WNHNN, CDR2 SYGVQD (reference sequence). V trimming: 5 bases; J trimming: 9 bases; junction bases outside the gene matches: 8. This CDR3 is 16 amino acids long. The CDR3 loop is CASSFGLAGGSGEQFF. CDR3 nucleotide sequence: TGCGCCAGCAGTTTCGGACTAGCGGGAGGGTCTGGTGAGCAGTTCTTC.

This chain uses TRBV7-8 with TRBJ2-6, with D perhaps TRBD2 (6 bases). Trimming pared 1 base from V and 0 bases from J, leaving 13 bases between. The CDR3 is made up of 18 amino acids. The germline V gene has CDR1 SGHVS and CDR2 FQNEAQ. CDR3 amino acids: CASSLGGGASSGANVLTF. The DNA of the CDR3 is TGTGCCAGCAGCTTAGGTGGAGGGGCCAGCTCTGGGGCCAACGTCCTGACTTTC. The whole variable domain, filled in from reference TRBV7-8 and TRBJ2-6, reads GAGVSQSPRYKVAKRGQDVALRCDPISGHVSLFWYQQALGQGPEFLTYFQNEAQLDKSGLPSDRFFAERPEGSVSTLKIQRTQQEDSAVYLCASSLGGGASSGANVLTFGAGSRLTVL.

This sequence joins TRBV5-5 and TRBJ1-2; maybe TRBD1 (6 bases). The germline gives CDR1 SGHKS, CDR2 YYEKEE (reference sequence). This CDR3 comprises 13 residues. V was pared by 2 bases and J by 5 bases, with 10 bases between. CDR3 protein: CASSLGTPYGYTF. The CDR3 nucleotides are TGTGCCAGCAGCTTAGGGACACCGTATGGCTACACCTTC.

The chain links TRBV14 to TRBJ1-1, with TRBD1 identical over 8 bases. Germline lookup yields CDR1 SGHDN and CDR2 FVKESK. The CDR3 sequence is 12 residues long. V gave up 4 bases and J gave up 6 bases; unmatched junction bases: 1. Written as DNA, the CDR3 is TGTGCCAGCAGCCTGACAGGGGCTGAAGCTTTCTTT. Translation: CASSLTGAEAFF.

The chain carries TRBV5-4 and TRBJ2-1; 14 nucleotides line up with TRBD2. Losses at the gene ends were 5 bases for V and 6 bases for J; bases not matched to a gene: 7. The germline V gene has CDR1 SGHNT and CDR2 YYREEE (reference sequence). This CDR3 has 16 residues. CDR3 coding DNA: TGTGCCAGCAGTAGAGCCGGGACTAGCGGGAGCAATGAGCAGTTCTTC. The encoded protein is CASSRAGTSGSNEQFF.

Note on this clone: Other DNA sequences of this sample code for an identical CDR3. The chain employs TRBV6-4 and TRBJ2-5; D perhaps matches TRBD2 (5 bases). The CDR3 loop spans 16 amino acids. Germline V gene lookup returns CDR1 MRHNA and CDR2 SNTAGT. The V gene lost 4 bases and the J gene lost 4 bases, with 19 bases spanning the gap. CDR3 coding DNA: TGTGCCAGCAGTGGTTCAGGACTCGCGGTTCCAGAGACCCAGTACTTC. It specifies CASSGSGLAVPETQYF.